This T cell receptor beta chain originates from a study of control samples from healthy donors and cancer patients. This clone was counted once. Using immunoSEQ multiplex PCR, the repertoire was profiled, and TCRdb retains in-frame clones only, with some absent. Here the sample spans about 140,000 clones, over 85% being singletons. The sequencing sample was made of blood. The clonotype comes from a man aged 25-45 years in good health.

CDR3 region: CASSQGIGQRATGELFF. The CDR3 nucleotides are TGCGCCAGCAGCCAAGGGATAGGACAGCGAGCCACCGGGGAGCTGTTTTTT. The rearrangement joins TRBV4-3 to TRBJ2-2; D might be TRBD1 (6 bases). Trimming shortened V by 1 base and J by 4 bases, and 16 bases separated the two germline ends. Germline V lookup: CDR1 LGHNA, CDR2 YSLEER. The CDR3 sequence is 17 residues long.